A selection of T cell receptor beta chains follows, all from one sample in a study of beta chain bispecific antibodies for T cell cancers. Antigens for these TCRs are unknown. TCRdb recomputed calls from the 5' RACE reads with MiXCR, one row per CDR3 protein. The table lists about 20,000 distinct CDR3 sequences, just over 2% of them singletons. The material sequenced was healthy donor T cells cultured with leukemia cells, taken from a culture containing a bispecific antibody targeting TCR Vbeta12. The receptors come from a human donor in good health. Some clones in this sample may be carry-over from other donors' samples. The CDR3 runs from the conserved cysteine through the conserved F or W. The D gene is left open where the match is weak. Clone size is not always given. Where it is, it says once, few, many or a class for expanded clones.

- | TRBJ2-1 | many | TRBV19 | CASSWAGGVYEQFF | TGTGCCAGTAGTTGGGCCGGCGGGGTCTATGAGCAGTTCTTC
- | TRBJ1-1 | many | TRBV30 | CAWSVSPNTEAFF | TGTGCCTGGTCCGTATCACCGAACACTGAAGCTTTCTTT
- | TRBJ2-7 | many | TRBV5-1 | CASSLSPGFYEQYF | TGCGCCAGCAGCCTATCTCCGGGGTTCTACGAGCAGTACTTC
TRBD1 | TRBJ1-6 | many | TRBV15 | CATSPGQAVNSPLHF | TGTGCCACCAGCCCCGGACAGGCCGTAAATTCACCCCTCCACTTT
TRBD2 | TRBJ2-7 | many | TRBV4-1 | CASSQVLADAYEQYF | TGCGCCAGCAGCCAAGTCCTAGCGGATGCCTACGAGCAGTACTTC
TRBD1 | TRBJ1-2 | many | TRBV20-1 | CSARDPFRTGASANYGYTF | TGCAGTGCTAGAGATCCGTTTCGGACAGGCGCCTCTGCTAACTATGGCTACACCTTC
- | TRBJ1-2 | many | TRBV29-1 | CSVGSRDRIGGYTF | TGCAGCGTAGGATCCCGGGACCGGATCGGGGGCTACACCTTC
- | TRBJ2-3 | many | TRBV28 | CASRIGTSSTDTQYF | TGTGCCAGCAGAATCGGGACTTCTAGCACAGATACGCAGTATTTT
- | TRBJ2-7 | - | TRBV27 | CASSFGGYEQYF | TGTGCCAGCAGTTTTGGGGGCTACGAGCAGTACTTC
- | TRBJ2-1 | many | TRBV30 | CAWSDTVLDEQFF | TGTGCCTGGAGTGATACAGTTCTGGATGAGCAGTTCTTC
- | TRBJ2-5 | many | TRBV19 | CASSRQAFQETQYF | TGTGCCAGTAGCCGACAGGCGTTCCAAGAGACCCAGTACTTC
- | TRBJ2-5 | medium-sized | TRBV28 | CASSLRPASFEETQYF | TGTGCCAGCAGTTTACGTCCGGCTAGCTTCGAAGAGACCCAGTACTTC
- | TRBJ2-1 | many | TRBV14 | CASSPYPVYDEQFF | TGTGCCAGCAGCCCCTACCCGGTATACGATGAGCAGTTCTTC
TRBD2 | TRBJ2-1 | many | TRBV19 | CASSMRGLAGDNEQFF | TGTGCCAGTAGTATGAGAGGTCTAGCGGGGGATAATGAGCAGTTCTTC
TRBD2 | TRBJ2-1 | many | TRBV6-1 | CASSRPTSGLAGIEQFF | TGTGCCAGCAGTCGACCTACTAGTGGACTAGCGGGTATTGAGCAGTTCTTC
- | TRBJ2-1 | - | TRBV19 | CASTLVGGPYNEQFF | TGTGCCAGTACCCTAGTGGGGGGGCCCTACAATGAGCAGTTCTTC
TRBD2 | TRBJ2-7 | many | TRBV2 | CASTGMGGYEQYF | TGTGCCAGCACCGGGATGGGGGGGTACGAGCAGTACTTC
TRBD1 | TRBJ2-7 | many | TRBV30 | CAWGSDRGPRLDEQYF | TGTGCCTGGGGCTCGGACAGGGGGCCCCGCTTGGACGAGCAGTACTTC